This T cell receptor (beta chain) comes out of a study of neoadjuvant anti-PD-1 for oral cavity cancer. Study background: Around day 43, patients without progression received a fourth nivolumab dose before surgery.

In this sample, this clone turned up a few times. Its cognate antigen is unknown. General study points: Pretreatment Treg/Th17 ratio correlated inversely with post-treatment tumor clonality.

Patients were newly diagnosed with stage II-IVA oral cavity squamous cell carcinoma without prior systemic or radiation treatment. Blood cells were analyzed directly, without culture or expansion. The assay was immunoSEQ multiplex PCR, and TCRdb's table has in-frame clones only and misses some. The top ten hold 2.4% of the sample, which has about 14,000 clones, roughly two thirds seen once. The V gene lost 4 bases and the J gene lost 8 bases, with 21 bases spanning the gap. Germline lookup yields CDR1 SGHKS and CDR2 YYEKEE (reference sequence). CDR3 length: 15 residues. This receptor was identified in a person between 35 and 79 years old with oral cavity squamous cell carcinoma. The V and J genes are TRBV5-5 and TRBJ1-2; no clear D gene. The source was PBMCs, collected before nivolumab (anti-PD-1) treatment. The CDR3 DNA is TGTGCCAGCAGCCCCTACCCGAGGGTAATCGGCGGCTACACCTTC. Protein product: CASSPYPRVIGGYTF.